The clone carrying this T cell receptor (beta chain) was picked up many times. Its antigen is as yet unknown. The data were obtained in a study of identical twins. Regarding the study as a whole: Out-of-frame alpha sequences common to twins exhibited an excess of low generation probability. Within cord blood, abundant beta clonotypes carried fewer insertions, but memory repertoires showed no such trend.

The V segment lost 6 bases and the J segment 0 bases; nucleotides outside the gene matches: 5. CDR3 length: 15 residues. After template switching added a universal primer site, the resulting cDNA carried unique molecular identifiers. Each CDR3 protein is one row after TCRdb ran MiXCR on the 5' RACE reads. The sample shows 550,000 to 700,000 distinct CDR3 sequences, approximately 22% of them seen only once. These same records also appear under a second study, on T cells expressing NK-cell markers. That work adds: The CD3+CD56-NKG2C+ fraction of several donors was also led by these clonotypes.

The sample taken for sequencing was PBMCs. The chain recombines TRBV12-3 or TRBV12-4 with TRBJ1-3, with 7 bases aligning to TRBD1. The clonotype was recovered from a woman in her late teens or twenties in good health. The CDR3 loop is CASSPRQGSGNTIYF. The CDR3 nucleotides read TGTGCCAGCAGCCCAAGACAGGGCTCTGGAAACACCATATATTTT.